Here is one T cell receptor beta chain with its context. Its specific antigen is unknown. No quality values exist for individual bases; no much larger clone is one base distant. Library prep was done by 5' RACE. Sequencing was performed on an Illumina HiSeq 2500. The second PCR ran for about 7 to 11 cycles and used a J-beta primer mix along with a sample-barcoded 5' primer. A unique molecular identifier was introduced onto each TCR beta cDNA molecule by a template-switch 5' adaptor carrying 12 random nucleotides. Each sample yielded at least 3 million CDR3-containing paired-end reads. The Mint cDNA synthesis kit, primed by a TRBC-specific oligonucleotide, was used to synthesize first-strand cDNA from all RNA. After uracil-DNA glycosylase treatment, a first 18-cycle PCR used universal primers M1SS and BC2_uni_R on all cDNA. The authors' pipeline ran thus. Normalization of each sample was performed by random selection of 1 million high-quality reads, each carrying a distinct molecular identifier. Instead of being binned into consensus sequences, reads with shared molecular identifiers were discarded. MiTCR, with a Q25 quality threshold and the strictest error-elimination algorithm, was used for CDR3 identification, clonotype clustering and error correction. A nonparametric unseen species model with Euler transformation was used to estimate lower-bound total TCR beta diversity. TCRdb reanalyzed the raw reads on its own, using fastp at Q25 for trimming and MiXCR for clone calling, and kept in-frame beta chains. Each CDR3 protein gets just one entry, which takes the most common genes and DNA from the rows behind it. For this entry, the V and J calls and clone size follow TCRdb and not the study's own pipeline. For this sample the table gives about 1,500,000 distinct CDR3 sequences, of which approximately 38% were detected only once. The ten largest clonotypes hold roughly 7.7% of the sample.

Systemically healthy Caucasian individuals from Russia, some 38 in total and aged about 6 to 95 years, were included as donors. Each donor gave 9 to 10 milliliters of peripheral blood, collected into EDTA-treated Vacutainer tubes. Ficoll-Paque density-gradient centrifugation was used to isolate PBMCs, with at least 6.5 million obtained per sample. Total RNA, at least 5 micrograms per sample, was extracted from PBMCs with Trizol reagent. For every donor, flow cytometry on a PBMC aliquot measured the percentage of naive CD45RAhigh/CD27high T cells. This entry is derived from a study of blood T cells in healthy people across ages (dated by TCRdb to 2013 to 2016). About the study as a whole: Template switching captured roughly one uniquely barcoded TCR beta cDNA molecule per two T cells in model experiments. Using deep sequencing normalized with unique cDNA molecular identifiers, the study measured how TCR beta repertoire diversity changes with age. Four age groups were formed from the donors: young (average roughly 15 years), middle-aged (roughly 38), aged (roughly 58) and long-lived (more than 75). Donors of different ages were randomly distributed across sequencing lanes to avoid experimental bias. The study analyzed two additional independent replicas of 1 million unique cDNA reads from the same blood draw for two donors, one aged 18 to 30 and one aged 80 or older.

Including cysteine and phenylalanine, the CDR3 has 11 amino acids. Of all the DNA, just the CDR3 is kept, 33 bases in frame from base 1. CDR1 DFQATT and CDR2 SNEGSKA were looked up in the germline V gene (reference sequence). Overall results and qualifications from the work: Compared with the aged group, the long-lived group had more naive CD4+ T cells, fewer expanded clones and increased TCR diversity, a pattern suggesting age selection. The CMV infection status of donors was not known, potentially confounding age-related changes in expanded clonotypes. Bulk unsorted PBMC profiling prevented conclusive comparison of naive and antigen-experienced compartments. As age increased, observed TCR beta diversity per million T cells dropped in a roughly linear way, and a significant reduction was already evident by age 40. Estimates of total diversity based on one million sequenced T cells were considered lower bounds and underestimates. Observed TCR beta diversity correlated strongly with the percentage of naive T cells measured by flow cytometry.

The V gene is TRBV20-1 and the J gene is TRBJ2-5, with the identity of the D gene unclear. The DNA matches TRBJ2-1 better at its end, which makes the J call doubtful. This clonotype was obtained from a young woman in good health. The sequencing input was blood. CDR3 sequence: CSPSNQETQFF. The DNA sequence is TGCAGCCCCTCCAACCAAGAGACCCAGTTCTTC.